One and the same sample provided the 22 T cell receptor beta chains below, sequenced in a study of T cell responses to AZD1222 COVID-19 vaccine. Assay used: immunoSEQ multiplex PCR; TCRdb lists only in-frame clones, some missing. The table has more than 150,000 clones, around 92% seen once. The starting material was peripheral blood, obtained on day 0 of AZD1222 vaccination. Receptor source: an adult in good health.

The V and J genes are TRBV2 and TRBJ2-2, with 16 bases matching TRBD2. The CDR3 extends over 18 amino acids. J gave up 4 bases and V 5 bases, and 7 bases lay outside the gene matches. Germline lookup yields CDR1 SNHLY and CDR2 FYNNEI. Written as DNA, the CDR3 is TGTGCCAGCAGTTCCGGGACTAGCGGGAGGGTTTCCACCGGGGAGCTGTTTTTT. Encoded protein: CASSSGTSGRVSTGELFF.

The CDR3 coding sequence is TGTGCCAGCAGCTCCTCGTTTCGGGGCCTCGGTGAAGCTTTCTTT. Translated: CASSSSFRGLGEAFF. The J gene is TRBJ1-1, the V gene TRBV7-9, with D perhaps TRBD1 (5 bases). Germline V gene sequence: CDR1 SEHNR, CDR2 FQNEAQ (reference sequence). The V end was cut by 4 bases, the J end by 7 bases, with 19 bases between. The CDR3 runs 15 residues.

The J gene is TRBJ2-1, the V gene TRBV27; 10 nucleotides agree with TRBD1. The ends lost 3 bases at V and 6 bases at J; junction bases unmatched: 8. The length of the CDR3 is 16 residues. The germline CDR1 and CDR2 sequences are MNHEY and SMNVEV (reference sequence). In DNA form, the CDR3 reads TGTGCCAGCAGTTTTTACCGCGGGACAGGGGTCAATGAGCAGTTCTTC. It translates to CASSFYRGTGVNEQFF.

This chain uses TRBV29-1 with TRBJ1-1; the D gene is possibly TRBD1 (6 bases). Looked up from germline, CDR1 is SQVTM and CDR2 is ANQGSEA. This CDR3 has 13 amino acids. The V end lost 4 bases, the J end lost 5 bases, and 14 bases lay between the germline ends. The CDR3 sequence: CSVAPRGGTEAFF. The CDR3, as DNA: TGCAGCGTTGCCCCCAGGGGAGGGACTGAAGCTTTCTTT.

The J gene is TRBJ1-1, the V gene TRBV7-9; TRBD1 agrees at 7 bases. Germline values: CDR1 SEHNR, CDR2 FQNEAQ (reference sequence). The CDR3 sequence is 15 residues long. V gave up 5 bases and J gave up 1 base; unmatched junction bases: 7. The DNA for the CDR3 is TGTGCCAGCAGCGAAGGGGACAGAAGGAACACTGAAGCTTTCTTT. This translates into CASSEGDRRNTEAFF.

The J gene is TRBJ2-4, the V gene TRBV3-1 (or the pseudogene TRBV3-2); no clear D gene. Germline CDR1 LGHDT, CDR2 YNNKEL (reference sequence). The CDR3 has 15 amino acids. The V gene lost 4 bases and the J gene lost 3 bases, with 13 bases spanning the gap. The CDR3 bases are TGTGCCAGCAGCCCCGGGCAGCTCATCAAAAACATTCAGTACTTC. Residues: CASSPGQLIKNIQYF.

The chain combines TRBV30 with TRBJ1-6; TRBD1 is a possible D gene (5 bases). The germline gives CDR1 GTSNPN, CDR2 SVGIG (reference sequence). This CDR3 spans 14 amino acids. In DNA form, the CDR3 reads TGTGCTTCGGAGCTGGGGCGGATTAATTCACCCCTCCACTTT. It codes for CASELGRINSPLHF.

The rearrangement links TRBV28 to TRBJ2-3, with 13 bases fitting TRBD2. Germline V gives CDR1 MDHEN, CDR2 SYDVKM. The CDR3 extends over 17 amino acids. The V and J ends lost 5 bases and 2 bases, in that order; junction bases with no gene match: 7. The CDR3 DNA is TGTGCCAGCAGTCCTACTAGCGGGGGGGCCGTCACAGATACGCAGTATTTT. This encodes CASSPTSGGAVTDTQYF.

The chain recombines TRBV6-6 with TRBJ1-1, with TRBD1 matching 8 bases. CDR3 length: 12 residues. The ends lost 6 bases at V and 6 bases at J; junction bases unmatched: 3. Germline V gene sequence: CDR1 MNHNY, CDR2 SVGAGI (reference sequence). The CDR3 DNA reads TGTGCCAGCAGCCTGACAGGGGCTGAAGCTTTCTTT. This codes for CASSLTGAEAFF.

The chain recombines TRBV3-1 (or the pseudogene TRBV3-2) with TRBJ1-1; weak D call: TRBD1 (6 bases). Germline CDR1 LGHDT, CDR2 YNNKEL (reference sequence). Between the trimmed V and J ends, which lost 0 bases and 5 bases, there was a span of 13 bases. The CDR3 sequence is 15 residues long. The CDR3 loop is CASSQERLGGTEAFF. In DNA, the CDR3 is TGTGCCAGCAGCCAAGAGCGCTTAGGGGGGACTGAAGCTTTCTTT.

The rearrangement uses TRBV2 and TRBJ2-7; 9 nucleotides match TRBD2. The V gene's germline CDR1 is SNHLY and CDR2 FYNNEI. The CDR3 is 14 residues long. The V and J ends lost 9 bases and 1 base, in that order; junction bases with no gene match: 7. The CDR3 loop reads CARTQREESYEQYF. The CDR3 DNA sequence: TGTGCCAGAACCCAGCGGGAGGAGTCCTACGAGCAGTACTTC. The complete variable domain, with remaining parts taken from reference TRBV2 and TRBJ2-7, reads EPEVTQTPSHQVTQMGQEVILRCVPISNHLYFYWYRQILGQKVEFLVSFYNNEISEKSEIFDDQFSVERPDGSNFTLKIRSTKLEDSAMYFCARTQREESYEQYFGPGTRLTVT.

V and J are TRBV12-3 or TRBV12-4 and TRBJ1-1; unclear D gene. The length of the CDR3 is 13 residues. V lost 3 bases, J lost 3 bases, and 8 bases lay in between. CDR3 sequence reads: CASSLRQDTEAFF. The CDR3, as DNA: TGTGCCAGCAGTTTGCGGCAGGACACTGAAGCTTTCTTT.

This rearrangement joins TRBV27 to TRBJ2-1, with TRBD1 matching over 7 bases. CDR1 is MNHEY and CDR2 is SMNVEV in the germline V gene (reference sequence). Losses at the gene ends were 4 bases for V and 3 bases for J; bases not matched to a gene: 9. The CDR3 spans 16 residues. Here the CDR3 reads CASSSRVRGIYNEQFF. Here the CDR3 DNA reads TGTGCCAGCAGTTCACGAGTCAGGGGGATCTACAATGAGCAGTTCTTC.

The gene calls are TRBV7-9 and TRBJ1-5, with 9 bases fitting TRBD1. Germline V gives CDR1 SEHNR, CDR2 FQNEAQ (reference sequence). The CDR3 has 15 amino acids. The junction had 8 bases not matched to a gene; V was cut back by 5 bases and J by 6 bases. The CDR3 DNA follows: TGTGCCAGCAGCACCGGACAGGGGTCCTTTCAGCCCCAGCATTTT. It translates to CASSTGQGSFQPQHF.

The V and J genes are TRBV28 and TRBJ1-1, with D hard to call. V was clipped by 4 bases and J by 0 bases, with 15 bases between them. CDR1 is MDHEN and CDR2 is SYDVKM in the germline V gene. This CDR3 region has 16 residues. The CDR3 loop reads CASSYQELRMNTEAFF. The CDR3 bases are TGTGCCAGCAGTTACCAGGAACTAAGGATGAACACTGAAGCTTTCTTT.

This chain connects TRBV28 to TRBJ1-3; 7 bases map to TRBD1. Trimming cost V 6 bases and J 4 bases; bases outside gene matches: 9. This CDR3 region has 15 residues. The germline CDR1 and CDR2 sequences are MDHEN and SYDVKM. Written as DNA, the CDR3 is TGTGCCAGCAGGGCGACAGGGACGGGAGGAAACACCATATATTTT. Translating it yields CASRATGTGGNTIYF.

The chain couples TRBV6-2 or TRBV6-3 to TRBJ2-1; TRBD1 matches at 7 bases. Germline values: CDR1 MNHEY, CDR2 SVGEGT. J gave up 5 bases and V 5 bases, and 9 bases lay outside the gene matches. The CDR3 runs to 15 residues. As DNA, the CDR3 is TGTGCCAGCAGTAAGGGGGCACCTTACGACAATGAGCAGTTCTTC. Encoded protein: CASSKGAPYDNEQFF.

The V call is TRBV11-2, the J call TRBJ2-2; 7 bases line up with TRBD1. From germline, CDR1 is SGHAT and CDR2 FQNNGV. This CDR3 has 16 amino acids. With V trimmed by 4 bases and J by 7 bases, 12 bases remained unmatched. The CDR3 coding sequence is TGTGCCAGCAGCTACCGGGACAGACCGATCGGCGGGGAGCTGTTTTTT. Translated, it gives CASSYRDRPIGGELFF.

V is TRBV19 and J is TRBJ2-5; a weak D match, TRBD2 (6 bases). V lost 7 bases, J lost 3 bases, and 15 bases lay in between. Per the germline V gene, CDR1 is LNHDA and CDR2 is SQIVND (reference sequence). The CDR3 is 14 amino acids. The CDR3 DNA is TGTGCCAGTAATCCCGGGACTTTCGAAGAGACCCAGTACTTC. It encodes CASNPGTFEETQYF.

V and J are TRBV7-6 and TRBJ1-2, with D possibly being TRBD1 (6 bases). V lost 3 bases to trimming and J lost 3 bases, with 11 bases between them. The V gene's germline CDR1 is SGHVS and CDR2 FNYEAQ. CDR3 length: 14 amino acids. The CDR3 is CASSLGGGDYGYTF. CDR3 sequence (DNA): TGTGCCAGCAGCTTGGGAGGGGGGGACTATGGCTACACCTTC. The full variable domain, with the rest looked up from reference TRBV7-6 and TRBJ1-2, is GAGVSQSPRYKVTKRGQDVALRCDPISGHVSLYWYRQALGQGPEFLTYFNYEAQQDKSGLPNDRFSAERPEGSISTLTIQRTEQRDSAMYRCASSLGGGDYGYTFGSGTRLTVV.

This chain joins TRBV30 and TRBJ2-5, with D possibly being TRBD2 (5 bases). Between the trimmed V and J ends, which lost 5 bases and 5 bases, there was a span of 18 bases. CDR3 length equals 14 residues. In germline, CDR1 is GTSNPN, CDR2 SVGIG (reference sequence). The CDR3 DNA reads as TGTGCCTGGGGTCAGCCAGGACTGTTGGAGACCCAGTACTTC. Amino acids: CAWGQPGLLETQYF.

The rearrangement links TRBV1 to TRBJ2-2; the D call TRBD2 from the table was never checked on the DNA. TRBV1 is tagged as a pseudogene. The length of the CDR3 is 17 residues. The CDR3 sequence is CTSSQGGASGGNGELFF. The CDR3 coding sequence is TGCACCAGCAGCCAAGGTGGGGCTAGCGGGGGTAACGGGGAGCTGTTTTTT.